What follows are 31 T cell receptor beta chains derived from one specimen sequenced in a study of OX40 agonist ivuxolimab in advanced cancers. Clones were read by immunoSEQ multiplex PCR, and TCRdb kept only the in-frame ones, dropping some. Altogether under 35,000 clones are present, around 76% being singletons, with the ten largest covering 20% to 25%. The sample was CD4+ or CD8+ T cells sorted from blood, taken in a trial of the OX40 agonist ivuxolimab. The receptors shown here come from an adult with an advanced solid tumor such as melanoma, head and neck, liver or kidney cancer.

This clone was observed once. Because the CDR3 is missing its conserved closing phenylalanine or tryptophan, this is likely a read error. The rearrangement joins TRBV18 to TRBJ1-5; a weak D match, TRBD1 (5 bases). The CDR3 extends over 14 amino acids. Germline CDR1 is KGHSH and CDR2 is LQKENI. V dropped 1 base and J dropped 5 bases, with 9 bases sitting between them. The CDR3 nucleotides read TGTGCCAGCTCACCACAGACAGTTGATCAGCCCCAGCATTCT. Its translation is CASSPQTVDQPQHS.

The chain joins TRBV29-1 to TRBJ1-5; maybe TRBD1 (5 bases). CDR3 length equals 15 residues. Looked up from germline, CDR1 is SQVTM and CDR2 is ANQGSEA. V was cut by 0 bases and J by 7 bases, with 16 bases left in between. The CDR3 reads CSVEDSRRGDQPQHF. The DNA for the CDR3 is TGCAGCGTTGAAGATAGTAGGAGGGGTGACCAGCCCCAGCATTTT. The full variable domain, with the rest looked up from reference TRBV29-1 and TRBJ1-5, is SAVISQKPSRDICQRGTSLTIQCQVDSQVTMMFWYRQQPGQSLTLIATANQGSEATYESGFVIDKFPISRPNLTFSTLTVSNMSPEDSSIYLCSVEDSRRGDQPQHFGDGTRLSIL.

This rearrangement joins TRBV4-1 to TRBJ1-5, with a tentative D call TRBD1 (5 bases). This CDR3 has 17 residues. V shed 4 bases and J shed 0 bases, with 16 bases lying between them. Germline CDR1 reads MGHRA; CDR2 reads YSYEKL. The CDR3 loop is CASSPRLGRDSNQPQHF. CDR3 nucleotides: TGCGCCAGCAGCCCCCGCCTCGGCAGGGATAGCAATCAGCCCCAGCATTTT.

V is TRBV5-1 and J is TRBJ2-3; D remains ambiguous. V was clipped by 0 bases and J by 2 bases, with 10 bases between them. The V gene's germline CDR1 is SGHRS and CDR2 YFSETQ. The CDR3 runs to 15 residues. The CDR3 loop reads CASSLETGPTDTQYF. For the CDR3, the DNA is TGCGCCAGCAGCTTGGAGACGGGCCCCACAGATACGCAGTATTTT.

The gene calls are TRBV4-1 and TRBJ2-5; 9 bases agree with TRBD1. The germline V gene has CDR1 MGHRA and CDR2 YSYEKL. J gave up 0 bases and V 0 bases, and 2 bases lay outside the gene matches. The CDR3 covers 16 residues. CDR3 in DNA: TGCGCCAGCAGCCAAGAACAGGGGGCGTACCAAGAGACCCAGTACTTC. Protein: CASSQEQGAYQETQYF.

The CDR3 DNA reads TGTGCCAGCAGTGAAGTGTCGGGCGGTTGGCCCCAGCATTTT. Translating gives CASSEVSGGWPQHF. The V gene is TRBV6-1, the J gene TRBJ1-5, with D uncertain. V was trimmed by 1 base and J by 9 bases, leaving 13 bases between them. The CDR3 extends over 14 amino acids. Germline lookup yields CDR1 MNHNS and CDR2 SASEGT.

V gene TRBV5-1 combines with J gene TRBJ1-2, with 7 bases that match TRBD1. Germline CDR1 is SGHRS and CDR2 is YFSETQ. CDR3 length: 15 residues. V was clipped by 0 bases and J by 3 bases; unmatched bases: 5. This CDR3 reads CASSLEAGGHYGYTF. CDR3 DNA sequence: TGCGCCAGCAGCTTGGAGGCAGGGGGACACTATGGCTACACCTTC.

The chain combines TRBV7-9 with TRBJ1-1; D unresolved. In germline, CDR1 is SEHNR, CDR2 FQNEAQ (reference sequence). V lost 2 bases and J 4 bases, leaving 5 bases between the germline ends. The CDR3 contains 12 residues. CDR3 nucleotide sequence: TGTGCCAGCAGCTTATCTGGCACTGAAGCTTTCTTT. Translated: CASSLSGTEAFF.

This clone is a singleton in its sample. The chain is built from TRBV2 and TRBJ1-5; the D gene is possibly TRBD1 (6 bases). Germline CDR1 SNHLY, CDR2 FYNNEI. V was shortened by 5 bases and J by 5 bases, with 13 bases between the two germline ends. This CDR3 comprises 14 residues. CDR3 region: CASSRQGTYQPQHF. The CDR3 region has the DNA TGTGCCAGCAGTCGTCAGGGGACTTATCAGCCCCAGCATTTT.

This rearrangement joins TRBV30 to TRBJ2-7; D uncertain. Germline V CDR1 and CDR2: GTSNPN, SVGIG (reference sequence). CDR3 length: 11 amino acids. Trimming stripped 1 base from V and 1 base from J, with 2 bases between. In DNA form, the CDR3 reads TGTGCCTGGAGTGGGTCCTACGAGCAGTACTTC. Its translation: CAWSGSYEQYF.

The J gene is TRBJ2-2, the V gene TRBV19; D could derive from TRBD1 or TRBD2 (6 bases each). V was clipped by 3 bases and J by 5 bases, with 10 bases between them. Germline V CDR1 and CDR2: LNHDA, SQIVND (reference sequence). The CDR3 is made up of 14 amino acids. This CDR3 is CASSIGGGTGELFF. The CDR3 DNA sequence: TGTGCCAGTAGTATCGGAGGGGGAACCGGGGAGCTGTTTTTT.

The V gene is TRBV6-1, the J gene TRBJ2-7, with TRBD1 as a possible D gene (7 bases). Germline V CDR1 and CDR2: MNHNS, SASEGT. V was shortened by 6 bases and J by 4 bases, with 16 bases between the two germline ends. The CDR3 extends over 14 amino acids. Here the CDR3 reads CASRRQGGSYEQYF. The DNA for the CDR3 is TGTGCCAGCAGAAGACAGGGAGGTTCTTACGAGCAGTACTTC.

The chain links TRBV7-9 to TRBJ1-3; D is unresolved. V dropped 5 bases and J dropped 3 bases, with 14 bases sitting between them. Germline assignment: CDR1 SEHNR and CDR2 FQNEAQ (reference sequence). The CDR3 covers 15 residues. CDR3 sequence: CASSPPFRVGNTIYF. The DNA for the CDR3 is TGTGCCAGCAGCCCCCCCTTCCGGGTTGGAAACACCATATATTTT.

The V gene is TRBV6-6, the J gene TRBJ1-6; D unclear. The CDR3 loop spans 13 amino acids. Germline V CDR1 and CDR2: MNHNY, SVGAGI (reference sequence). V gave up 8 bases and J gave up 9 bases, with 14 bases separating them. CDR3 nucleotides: TGTGCCAGCCGGGGAACGGGTGCTTCACCCCTCCACTTT. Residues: CASRGTGASPLHF.

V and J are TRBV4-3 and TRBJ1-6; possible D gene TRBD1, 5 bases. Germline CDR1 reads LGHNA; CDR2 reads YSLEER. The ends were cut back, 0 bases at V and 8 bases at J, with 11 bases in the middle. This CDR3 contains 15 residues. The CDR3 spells CASSQEGRADSPLHF. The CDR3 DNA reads TGCGCCAGCAGCCAAGAAGGCAGGGCTGATTCACCCCTCCACTTT.

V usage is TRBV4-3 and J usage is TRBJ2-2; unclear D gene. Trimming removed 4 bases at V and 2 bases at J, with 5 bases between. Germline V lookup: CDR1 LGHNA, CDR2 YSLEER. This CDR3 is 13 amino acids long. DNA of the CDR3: TGCGCCAGCAGCCGGCCCAACACCGGGGAGCTGTTTTTT. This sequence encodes CASSRPNTGELFF.

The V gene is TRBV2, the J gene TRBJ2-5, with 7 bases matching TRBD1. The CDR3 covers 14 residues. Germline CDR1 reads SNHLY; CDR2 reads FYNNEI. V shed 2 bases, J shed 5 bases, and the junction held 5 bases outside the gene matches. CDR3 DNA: TGTGCCAGCAGTGAAAGAACAGGGGCCGAGACCCAGTACTTC. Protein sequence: CASSERTGAETQYF.

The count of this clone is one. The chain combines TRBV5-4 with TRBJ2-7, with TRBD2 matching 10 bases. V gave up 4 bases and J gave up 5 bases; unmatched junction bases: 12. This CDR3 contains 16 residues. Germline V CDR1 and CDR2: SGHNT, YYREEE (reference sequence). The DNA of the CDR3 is TGTGCCAGCAGCCTTGGTGGCCTAGCGGGAGACGACGAGCAGTACTTC. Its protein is CASSLGGLAGDDEQYF.

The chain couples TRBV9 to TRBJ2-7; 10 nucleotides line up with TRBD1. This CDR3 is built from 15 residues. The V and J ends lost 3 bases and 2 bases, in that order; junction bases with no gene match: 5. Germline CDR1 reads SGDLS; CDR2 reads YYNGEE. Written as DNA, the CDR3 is TGTGCCAGCAGCGGAAGACAGGGGGCCCCCTACGAGCAGTACTTC. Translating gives CASSGRQGAPYEQYF.

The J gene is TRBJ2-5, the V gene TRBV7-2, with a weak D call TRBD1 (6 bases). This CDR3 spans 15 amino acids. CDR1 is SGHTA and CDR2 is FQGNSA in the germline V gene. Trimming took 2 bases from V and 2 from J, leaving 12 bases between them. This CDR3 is CASSLTGPHQETQYF. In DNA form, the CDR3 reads TGTGCCAGCAGCTTAACAGGGCCGCATCAAGAGACCCAGTACTTC.

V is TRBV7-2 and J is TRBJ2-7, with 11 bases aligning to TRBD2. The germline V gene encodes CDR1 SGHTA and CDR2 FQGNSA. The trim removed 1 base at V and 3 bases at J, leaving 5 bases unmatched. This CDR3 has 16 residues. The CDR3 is CASSLVPSGGLYEQYF. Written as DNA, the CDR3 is TGTGCCAGCAGCTTAGTGCCTAGCGGGGGGCTCTACGAGCAGTACTTC.

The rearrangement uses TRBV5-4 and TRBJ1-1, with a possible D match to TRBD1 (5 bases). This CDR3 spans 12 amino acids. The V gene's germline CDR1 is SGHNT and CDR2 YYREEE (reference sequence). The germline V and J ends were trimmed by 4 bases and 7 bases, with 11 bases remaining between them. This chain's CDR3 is CASSLDIGEAFF. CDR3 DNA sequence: TGTGCCAGCAGCCTGGACATTGGTGAAGCTTTCTTT.

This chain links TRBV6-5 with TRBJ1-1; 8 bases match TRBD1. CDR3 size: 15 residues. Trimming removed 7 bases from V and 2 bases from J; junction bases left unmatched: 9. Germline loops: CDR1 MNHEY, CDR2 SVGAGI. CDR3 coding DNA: TGTGCCAGCACCGGGCAGACAGGGGTAAACACTGAAGCTTTCTTT. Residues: CASTGQTGVNTEAFF.

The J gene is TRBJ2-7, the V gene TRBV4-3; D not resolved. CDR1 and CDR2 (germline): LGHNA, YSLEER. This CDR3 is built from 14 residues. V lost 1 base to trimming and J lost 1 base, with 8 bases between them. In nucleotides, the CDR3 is TGCGCCAGCAGCCAAGGGCAGTATTCCTACGAGCAGTACTTC. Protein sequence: CASSQGQYSYEQYF.

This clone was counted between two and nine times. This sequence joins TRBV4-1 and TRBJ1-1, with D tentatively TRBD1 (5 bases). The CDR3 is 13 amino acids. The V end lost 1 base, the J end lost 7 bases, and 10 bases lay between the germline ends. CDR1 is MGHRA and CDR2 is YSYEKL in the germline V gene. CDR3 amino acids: CASSQVPGNEAFF. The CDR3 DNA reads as TGCGCCAGCAGCCAAGTGCCAGGGAATGAAGCTTTCTTT.

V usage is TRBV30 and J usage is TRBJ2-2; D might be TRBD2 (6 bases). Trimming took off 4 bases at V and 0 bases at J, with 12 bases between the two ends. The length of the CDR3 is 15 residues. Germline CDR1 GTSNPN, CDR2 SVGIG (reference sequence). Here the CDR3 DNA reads TGTGCCTGGAACCGGGGCGGGGCGAACACCGGGGAGCTGTTTTTT. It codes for CAWNRGGANTGELFF.

As DNA, the CDR3 is TGCGCCAGCAGCCCCCGGGACACAAACTACGAGCAGTACTTC. Translated: CASSPRDTNYEQYF. The chain joins TRBV5-1 to TRBJ2-7; tentatively, D is TRBD1 (6 bases). The CDR3 is 14 residues long. The germline gives CDR1 SGHRS, CDR2 YFSETQ. The V end lost 4 bases, the J end lost 3 bases, and 14 bases lay between the germline ends.

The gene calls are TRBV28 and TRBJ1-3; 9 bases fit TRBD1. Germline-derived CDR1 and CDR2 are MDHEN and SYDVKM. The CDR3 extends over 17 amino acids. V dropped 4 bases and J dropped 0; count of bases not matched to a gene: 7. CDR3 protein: CASSSLGTGYSGNTIYF. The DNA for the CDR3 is TGTGCCAGCAGTTCCCTTGGGACAGGGTACTCTGGAAACACCATATATTTT.

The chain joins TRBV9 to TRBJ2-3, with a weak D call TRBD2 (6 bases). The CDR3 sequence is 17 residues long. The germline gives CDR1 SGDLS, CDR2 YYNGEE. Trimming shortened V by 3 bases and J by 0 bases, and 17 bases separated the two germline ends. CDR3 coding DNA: TGTGCCAGCAGCGCCTTCGGGGGTGGCATGAGCACAGATACGCAGTATTTT. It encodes CASSAFGGGMSTDTQYF.

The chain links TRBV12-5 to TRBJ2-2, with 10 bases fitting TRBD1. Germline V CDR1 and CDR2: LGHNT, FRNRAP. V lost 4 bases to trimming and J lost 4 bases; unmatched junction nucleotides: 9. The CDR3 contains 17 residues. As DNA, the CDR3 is TGTGCTAGTGGTTCCCTGACAGGGGGCGTTGGCACCGGGGAGCTGTTTTTT. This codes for CASGSLTGGVGTGELFF.

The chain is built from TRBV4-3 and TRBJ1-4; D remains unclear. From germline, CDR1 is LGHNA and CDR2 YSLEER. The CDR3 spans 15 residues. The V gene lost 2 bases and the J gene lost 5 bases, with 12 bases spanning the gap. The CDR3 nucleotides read TGCGCCAGCAGCCAACAGAGGCAGCCCAATGAAAAACTGTTTTTT. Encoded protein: CASSQQRQPNEKLFF.